Below, 5 T cell receptor beta chains from the same sample are listed, as sequenced in a study of T cell responses to AZD1222 COVID-19 vaccine (dated by TCRdb to the early 2020s). Taken with the paper, the label for time point translates to: about 28 days (+/-7) after the second vaccine dose. Libraries were prepared through the immunoSEQ multiplex PCR assay. Imported from immuneACCESS, the table was reduced by TCRdb to in-frame sequences with V and J called. These copies leave out some clones; in studies compared against another copy, an unresolved V gene accounts for under half, and the cause of the remainder is not known. The table for this sample lists some 50,000 clones; approximately 90% of them were counted only once. 5.3% of the sample rests with the top ten. Sequenced here: peripheral blood, sampled 28 days after the second AZD1222 dose. These TCRs come from an adult who received the AZD1222 COVID-19 vaccine.

The chain combines TRBV28 with TRBJ2-7; D may match TRBD1 or TRBD2 (5 bases each). The V gene lost 6 bases and the J gene lost 2 bases, with 11 bases spanning the gap. Looked up from germline, CDR1 is MDHEN and CDR2 is SYDVKM. The CDR3 has 13 amino acids. CDR3 nucleotide sequence: TGTGCCAGCAGGGGGACGGTAACCTACGAGCAGTACTTC. Translated: CASRGTVTYEQYF.

This sequence joins TRBV6-2 or TRBV6-3 and TRBJ2-3; 11 bases map to TRBD2. The germline gives CDR1 MNHEY, CDR2 SVGEGT. The CDR3 is 15 amino acids. Trimming removed 5 bases from V and 4 bases from J; junction bases left unmatched: 5. The CDR3: CASSQTSGTADTQYF. The CDR3 bases are TGTGCCAGCAGTCAGACTAGCGGGACCGCAGATACGCAGTATTTT.

The chain employs TRBV23-1 and TRBJ2-1; 8 nucleotides align to TRBD1. TRBV23-1 is labeled an ORF, and its function is uncertain. J lost 4 bases, V lost 3 bases, and 8 bases had no gene match. This CDR3 has 16 residues. CDR3: CASSQSRQGKYNEQFF. The DNA of the CDR3 is TGCGCCAGCAGTCAGTCTAGACAGGGGAAGTACAATGAGCAGTTCTTC.

This clone occurred once. The rearrangement uses TRBV6-5 and TRBJ2-6; no clear D. Trimming cost V 6 bases and J 0 bases, with 9 bases left between them. Per the germline V gene, CDR1 is MNHEY and CDR2 is SVGAGI. There are 15 residues in the CDR3. The CDR3 loop is CASRSQSSGANVLTF. Here the CDR3 DNA reads TGTGCCAGCAGATCCCAGAGCTCTGGGGCCAACGTCCTGACTTTC.

The chain recombines TRBV28 with TRBJ1-5; weak D call: TRBD1 (5 bases). The CDR3 totals 15 residues. Trimming stripped 8 bases from V and 2 bases from J, with 16 bases between. Germline loops: CDR1 MDHEN, CDR2 SYDVKM. The CDR3 DNA reads as TGTGCCAGCCCTCCCCCAGGGACCCGCAATCAGCCCCAGCATTTT. Its translation: CASPPPGTRNQPQHF.